This TCR beta chain appears in the sequencing data of a study of OX40 agonist ivuxolimab in advanced cancers. Generated by immunoSEQ multiplex PCR, the TCRdb table keeps only in-frame clones and is missing some. The data hold some 68,000 clones, with 88% observed a single time. This clone was detected once. The sequence derives from an adult with an advanced solid tumor such as melanoma, head and neck, liver or kidney cancer. Sequencing was performed on CD4+ or CD8+ T cells sorted from blood, taken in a trial of the OX40 agonist ivuxolimab.

The CDR3 spells CASSSRLQETQYF. DNA of the CDR3: TGTGCCAGCAGCTCGAGACTGCAAGAGACCCAGTACTTC. V and J are TRBV7-2 and TRBJ2-5, with D uncertain. Trimming pared 4 bases from V and 2 bases from J, leaving 8 bases between. This CDR3 is 13 amino acids long. The germline V gene encodes CDR1 SGHTA and CDR2 FQGNSA.